Below are 29 T cell receptor beta chains sequenced from a single sample in a study of cytomegalovirus exposure and HLA in healthy donors (dated by TCRdb to about 2017). Library prep was done by the immunoSEQ multiplex PCR assay. For the multiplex PCR, a mixture combining 60 forward primers for TCR Vbeta segments and 13 reverse primers for TCR Jbeta segments was used. TCRdb holds this immuneACCESS table with in-frame rearrangements only. Some clones are missing; in checked studies, unresolved V genes explain under half, and the rest has no known cause. The sample records 150,000 or so clones, roughly 79% of which are singletons. Less than 1.2% of the sample rests with the top ten. Sequencing was performed on PBMCs. The receptors here all came from a woman aged 40 to 50 in good health and CMV-seronegative.

In its sample, this clone was seen once. The chain recombines TRBV5-1 with TRBJ2-3; TRBD2 matches 9 bases. J was trimmed by 0 bases and V by 5 bases; bases with no gene match: 1. Per germline, CDR1 SGHRS and CDR2 YFSETQ. This CDR3 is 14 amino acids long. The CDR3 nucleotides are TGCGCCAGCAGGACTAGCGGCAGCACAGATACGCAGTATTTT. Translated: CASRTSGSTDTQYF. Based on the CDR3 plus reference TRBV5-1 and TRBJ2-3, the full variable domain is KAGVTQTPRYLIKTRGQQVTLSCSPISGHRSVSWYQQTPGQGLQFLFEYFSETQRNKGNFPGRFSGRQFSNSRSEMNVSTLELGDSALYLCASRTSGSTDTQYFGPGTRLTVL.

This sequence joins TRBV9 and TRBJ2-7, with 7 bases matching TRBD1. The germline V gene encodes CDR1 SGDLS and CDR2 YYNGEE. J lost 7 bases, V lost 3 bases, and 16 bases had no gene match. The CDR3 has 16 amino acids. The CDR3 here is CASSAPDRDEANEQYF. CDR3 nucleotide sequence: TGTGCCAGCAGCGCCCCCGACAGGGATGAGGCGAATGAGCAGTACTTC.

The CDR3 DNA is TGTGCCAGCTCACCGTCCGGGACAGGGGCGGATAGCAATCAGCCCCAGCATTTT. Encoded protein: CASSPSGTGADSNQPQHF. The gene calls are TRBV18 and TRBJ1-5, with 10 bases fitting TRBD1. Unmatched junction bases numbered 8, after V lost 3 bases and J lost 0 bases. The CDR3 is made up of 18 amino acids. Germline assignment: CDR1 KGHSH and CDR2 LQKENI.

This clone has only a few counts. The J gene is TRBJ2-1, the V gene TRBV6-1; 11 bases match TRBD1. Germline CDR1 reads MNHNS; CDR2 reads SASEGT. This CDR3 contains 15 residues. J was trimmed by 5 bases and V by 6 bases; bases with no gene match: 6. The CDR3 spells CASRAGQGANNEQFF. Written as DNA, the CDR3 is TGTGCCAGCAGGGCAGGACAGGGGGCGAACAATGAGCAGTTCTTC.

CDR3 sequence: CSGYGNAGQALFSSYEQYF. Here the CDR3 DNA reads TGCAGCGGTTACGGGAATGCGGGACAGGCGCTTTTCAGCTCCTACGAGCAGTACTTC. The chain couples TRBV29-1 to TRBJ2-7; 8 positions match TRBD1. CDR1 is SQVTM, CDR2 ANQGSEA, per germline. The CDR3 covers 19 residues. J gave up 0 bases and V 7 bases, and 23 bases lay outside the gene matches.

The chain couples TRBV30 to TRBJ2-5; tentatively, D is TRBD2 (7 bases). Germline V CDR1 and CDR2: GTSNPN, SVGIG (reference sequence). This CDR3 region has 15 residues. V was clipped by 5 bases and J by 5 bases, with 21 bases between them. CDR3 amino acids: CAWGDGGGFGETQYF. DNA for the CDR3: TGTGCCTGGGGGGACGGCGGGGGCTTCGGGGAGACCCAGTACTTC.

V is TRBV10-2 and J is TRBJ2-6; 8 bases align to TRBD1. CDR1 is WSHSY, CDR2 SAAADI, per germline. The CDR3 covers 16 residues. With V trimmed by 8 bases and J by 0 bases, 6 bases remained unmatched. The CDR3 protein is CASETGALSGANVLTF. DNA of the CDR3: TGCGCCAGCGAGACAGGGGCCCTCTCTGGGGCCAACGTCCTGACTTTC.

V gene TRBV2 combines with J gene TRBJ2-7, with D perhaps matching TRBD2 (6 bases). V was clipped by 5 bases and J by 1 base, with 15 bases between them. Germline values: CDR1 SNHLY, CDR2 FYNNEI. The CDR3 length is 15 residues. CDR3 sequence (DNA): TGTGCCAGCAGTCCAAAACCGGGGGAATCCTACGAGCAGTACTTC. Protein product: CASSPKPGESYEQYF.

This clone came up once. The chain employs TRBV2 and TRBJ2-1; maybe TRBD2 (5 bases). V was trimmed by 8 bases and J by 7 bases, leaving 12 bases between them. The CDR3 runs to 12 residues. Germline lookup yields CDR1 SNHLY and CDR2 FYNNEI. CDR3 DNA: TGTGCCAGCCGACGACTACCAAATGAGCAGTTCTTC. Translated: CASRRLPNEQFF.

The V and J genes are TRBV5-1 and TRBJ2-2; D is uncertain. The V and J ends lost 5 bases and 0 bases respectively, with 8 bases between them. The CDR3 is 14 amino acids. CDR1 SGHRS and CDR2 YFSETQ come from the germline V gene. The CDR3 region is CASRAGSNTGELFF. The CDR3 region has the DNA TGCGCCAGCAGGGCAGGCTCGAACACCGGGGAGCTGTTTTTT.

This clone was seen more than once but under ten times. The chain carries TRBV5-6 and TRBJ1-1; a possible D gene is TRBD1 (5 bases). Trimming took 0 bases from V and 4 from J, leaving 10 bases between them. The V gene's germline CDR1 is SGHDT and CDR2 YYEEEE. This CDR3 contains 14 residues. DNA for the CDR3: TGTGCCAGCAGCTTGGCGCATAGGGGCACTGAAGCTTTCTTT. It yields the protein CASSLAHRGTEAFF.

This rearrangement joins TRBV5-1 to TRBJ2-5; D perhaps matches TRBD2 (6 bases). The V end lost 2 bases, the J end lost 1 base, and 9 bases lay between the germline ends. Germline CDR1 SGHRS, CDR2 YFSETQ. The CDR3 has 14 amino acids. The CDR3 DNA reads as TGCGCCAGCAGCTTACGGGGACTCCAAGAGACCCAGTACTTC. Protein: CASSLRGLQETQYF.

CDR3 nucleotide sequence: TGTGCCGCTCAGGGTAACGGGGAGCTGTTTTTT. Its translation is CAAQGNGELFF. The J gene is TRBJ2-2, the V gene TRBV2; TRBD1 might be the D (5 bases). The CDR3 extends over 11 amino acids. The V gene's germline CDR1 is SNHLY and CDR2 FYNNEI. Between the trimmed V and J ends, which lost 11 bases and 7 bases, there was a span of 11 bases.

The chain recombines TRBV19 with TRBJ1-1; D uncertain. CDR1 and CDR2 (germline): LNHDA, SQIVND (reference sequence). The CDR3 length is 13 residues. The V end lost 6 bases, the J end lost 0 bases, and 8 bases lay between the germline ends. Here the CDR3 DNA reads TGTGCCAGTAGCTCACAAGTGAACACTGAAGCTTTCTTT. This translates into CASSSQVNTEAFF. Based on the CDR3 plus reference TRBV19 and TRBJ1-1, the full variable domain is DGGITQSPKYLFRKEGQNVTLSCEQNLNHDAMYWYRQDPGQGLRLIYYSQIVNDFQKGDIAEGYSVSREKKESFPLTVTSAQKNPTAFYLCASSSQVNTEAFFGQGTRLTVV.

This clone showed up just once. The rearrangement joins TRBV11-2 to TRBJ1-1; D not certain. The CDR3 has 12 residues. Trimming took off 5 bases at V and 4 bases at J, with 8 bases between the two ends. Germline-derived CDR1 and CDR2 are SGHAT and FQNNGV. CDR3 nucleotide sequence: TGTGCCAGCAGCCCCGGAGGCACTGAAGCTTTCTTT. This gives the protein CASSPGGTEAFF. The full variable domain, in which reference TRBV11-2 and TRBJ1-1 provide the parts outside the CDR3, is EAGVAQSPRYKIIEKRQSVAFWCNPISGHATLYWYQQILGQGPKLLIQFQNNGVVDDSQLPKDRFSAERLKGVDSTLKIQPAKLEDSAVYLCASSPGGTEAFFGQGTRLTVV.

This chain's CDR3 is CASSPNPGLAVGDEQFF. Written as DNA, the CDR3 is TGCGCCAGCAGCCCTAATCCGGGACTAGCCGTTGGAGATGAGCAGTTCTTC. The chain links TRBV5-1 to TRBJ2-1; 9 bases align to TRBD2. Trimming took 4 bases from V and 8 from J; bases not matched to a gene: 16. CDR3 size: 17 residues. Per the germline V gene, CDR1 is SGHRS and CDR2 is YFSETQ.

In its sample, this clone was seen a few times. The chain has TRBV5-1 and TRBJ2-3; 7 bases agree with TRBD1. This CDR3 contains 13 residues. Germline lookup yields CDR1 SGHRS and CDR2 YFSETQ. V dropped 7 bases and J dropped 3; count of bases not matched to a gene: 5. The CDR3, as DNA: TGCGCCAGCGCTTACAGGGGAACAGATACGCAGTATTTT. Translated, it gives CASAYRGTDTQYF.

V and J are TRBV5-1 and TRBJ2-7; the D is unclear. Germline values: CDR1 SGHRS, CDR2 YFSETQ. The CDR3 is made up of 14 amino acids. V was pared by 0 bases and J by 1 base, with 8 bases between. The CDR3 region has the DNA TGCGCCAGCAGCTTGGATACAGCTTCCTACGAGCAGTACTTC. Translation gives CASSLDTASYEQYF.

The chain links TRBV5-1 to TRBJ2-7; TRBD1 matches 9 bases. The CDR3 has 16 amino acids. The V gene end was trimmed by 7 bases and the J gene end by 5 bases; junction bases not matched to a gene: 16. The V gene's germline CDR1 is SGHRS and CDR2 YFSETQ. CDR3 amino acids: CASANTIGTGFDEQYF. For the CDR3, the DNA is TGCGCCAGCGCCAACACCATAGGGACAGGGTTCGACGAGCAGTACTTC.

The rearrangement uses TRBV6-4 and TRBJ1-2; D remains unclear. The CDR3 consists of 15 residues. Trimming cost V 2 bases and J 6 bases, with 16 bases left between them. Germline CDR1 reads MRHNA; CDR2 reads SNTAGT. In DNA, the CDR3 is TGTGCCAGCAGTGACATTGTTGAGGGATGGGATGGCTACACCTTC. This gives the protein CASSDIVEGWDGYTF.

V gene TRBV15 combines with J gene TRBJ1-5; D is perhaps TRBD1 (5 bases). This CDR3 contains 15 residues. V was clipped by 0 bases and J by 9 bases, with 15 bases between them. Germline values: CDR1 LNHNV, CDR2 YYDKDF (reference sequence). CDR3 coding DNA: TGTGCCACCAGCAGAGATGGGGGGGGATGGTGGCCCCAGCATTTT. Translation gives CATSRDGGGWWPQHF. Drawing the rest from reference TRBV15 and TRBJ1-5, the complete variable domain is DAMVIQNPRYQVTQFGKPVTLSCSQTLNHNVMYWYQQKSSQAPKLLFHYYDKDFNNEADTPDNFQSRRPNTSFCFLDIRSPGLGDTAMYLCATSRDGGGWWPQHFGDGTRLSIL.

The chain uses TRBV5-4 and TRBJ2-1; 7 positions match TRBD2. This CDR3 has 16 residues. Unmatched junction bases numbered 13, after V lost 3 bases and J lost 7 bases. The germline V gene has CDR1 SGHNT and CDR2 YYREEE (reference sequence). CDR3: CASSSSKRDLGNEQFF. DNA for the CDR3: TGTGCCAGCAGCTCCTCTAAGCGGGACCTAGGGAATGAGCAGTTCTTC.

This chain joins TRBV11-3 and TRBJ1-1; D gene uncertain. Per the germline V gene, CDR1 is SGHNT and CDR2 is YENEEA. V lost 5 bases and J lost 1, with 11 bases in between. This CDR3 spans 14 amino acids. Here the CDR3 reads CASSVGPGNTEAFF. Written as DNA, the CDR3 is TGTGCCAGCAGCGTCGGCCCGGGGAACACTGAAGCTTTCTTT.

The chain recombines TRBV4-1 with TRBJ2-1; D is perhaps TRBD2 (6 bases). Germline CDR1 and CDR2: MGHRA and YSYEKL. V shed 0 bases and J shed 5 bases, with 14 bases lying between them. The CDR3 spans 16 residues. The CDR3 region is CASSQDLREKDNEQFF. The CDR3 bases are TGCGCCAGCAGCCAAGATCTCCGGGAGAAGGACAATGAGCAGTTCTTC.

This chain links TRBV7-9 with TRBJ2-7, with D possibly matching TRBD1 (6 bases). CDR3 size: 17 residues. Trimming pared 1 base from V and 0 bases from J, leaving 16 bases between. CDR1 SEHNR and CDR2 FQNEAQ come from the germline V gene (reference sequence). This CDR3 is CASSLGGQGPSSYEQYF. CDR3 DNA sequence: TGTGCCAGCAGCTTAGGGGGGCAGGGGCCAAGCTCCTACGAGCAGTACTTC.

The count of this clone is one. This CDR3 is CSVGQGAQETQYF. The CDR3 nucleotides read TGCAGCGTCGGACAGGGGGCCCAAGAGACCCAGTACTTC. The chain couples TRBV29-1 to TRBJ2-5; 11 nucleotides match TRBD1. V lost 6 bases, J lost 1 base, and 1 base stayed unmatched. This CDR3 has 13 residues. CDR1 is SQVTM and CDR2 is ANQGSEA in the germline V gene.

The rearrangement links TRBV30 to TRBJ1-5; TRBD1 is a possible D gene (5 bases). Germline V gene data show CDR1 as GTSNPN and CDR2 as SVGIG (reference sequence). V lost 8 bases, J lost 4 bases, and 12 bases lay in between. CDR3 length equals 12 residues. The CDR3 region is CARREGNQPQHF. The CDR3 coding sequence is TGTGCCCGAAGGGAGGGGAATCAGCCCCAGCATTTT.

The V call is TRBV14, the J call TRBJ2-7; 7 bases are shared with TRBD2. V dropped 1 base and J dropped 12; count of bases not matched to a gene: 9. There are 13 residues in the CDR3. The germline V gene encodes CDR1 SGHDN and CDR2 FVKESK. The CDR3, as DNA: TGTGCCAGCAGCCAAGGCGCTGGCGGGAGAACGTACTTC. Translating gives CASSQGAGGRTYF. The full variable domain, in which reference TRBV14 and TRBJ2-7 provide the parts outside the CDR3, is EAGVTQFPSHSVIEKGQTVTLRCDPISGHDNLYWYRRVMGKEIKFLLHFVKESKQDESGMPNNRFLAERTGGTYSTLKVQPAELEDSGVYFCASSQGAGGRTYFGPGTRLTVT.

The chain uses TRBV5-1 and TRBJ2-1, with 7 nucleotides matching TRBD2. Trimming removed 0 bases from V and 9 bases from J; junction bases left unmatched: 12. CDR1 and CDR2 (germline): SGHRS, YFSETQ. The CDR3 covers 16 residues. The CDR3 is CASSLDPLARGSEQFF. Here the CDR3 DNA reads TGCGCCAGCAGCTTGGATCCACTAGCGCGGGGTTCTGAGCAGTTCTTC.